These 3 T cell receptor beta chains share one sample of origin, sequenced in a study of blood T cell repertoires in COVID-19. The table came from immunoSEQ multiplex PCR; TCRdb's copy has only in-frame clones and leaves some out. The sample records fewer than 200,000 clones, roughly 76% being singletons. Sequencing input: peripheral blood. All receptors derive from a woman in her forties or fifties with active or convalescent COVID-19.

This chain connects TRBV15 to TRBJ1-1; the match to TRBD1 covers 8 bases. CDR1 is LNHNV and CDR2 is YYDKDF in the germline V gene (reference sequence). With V trimmed by 0 bases and J by 10 bases, 7 bases remained unmatched. This CDR3 comprises 14 residues. CDR3 coding DNA: TGTGCCACCAGCAGAGATTTGCAGGGGGCTGGAGCTTTCTTT. This gives the protein CATSRDLQGAGAFF.

J is TRBJ1-2 and V is TRBV6-5; 7 positions agree with TRBD1. V shed 4 bases and J 4 bases; nucleotides not matched to a gene: 6. Germline CDR1 MNHEY, CDR2 SVGAGI. CDR3 length equals 14 residues. CDR3 nucleotide sequence: TGTGCCAGCAGTTTCCGACAGGGTGCCTATGGCTACACCTTC. Encoded protein: CASSFRQGAYGYTF.

The sample holds a few counts of this clone. The CDR3 nucleotides read TGTGCCTGGAGTAGGCAGGACACCGGGGAGCTGTTTTTT. Translated: CAWSRQDTGELFF. The genes are TRBV30 and TRBJ2-2; D uncertain. Trimming took 2 bases from V and 3 from J, leaving 7 bases between them. The CDR3 length is 13 residues. Germline V gives CDR1 GTSNPN, CDR2 SVGIG (reference sequence).